Given below is one T cell receptor beta chain in context. The V gene's germline CDR1 is SGHAT and CDR2 FQNNGV. The CDR3 runs to 14 residues. V trimming: 4 bases; J trimming: 2 bases; junction bases outside the gene matches: 4. The source of the sample is a study of T cell changes during pregnancy in multiple sclerosis. The protocol was immunoSEQ multiplex PCR, while the TCRdb copy is restricted to in-frame clones and leaves out a portion. The sample carries some 77,000 clones, roughly 92% recorded once. The chain combines TRBV11-2 with TRBJ2-7, with 8 positions matching TRBD1. The sequences come from peripheral blood, collected in the second trimester of pregnancy. The receptor comes from a female donor in good health, enrolled as a control in a pregnancy study. Here the CDR3 reads CASSSQGDTYEQYF. The CDR3 DNA follows: TGTGCCAGCAGCTCACAGGGGGATACCTACGAGCAGTACTTC.